This T cell receptor beta chain was found in a study of T cell clonality in common variable immunodeficiency. Study-wide findings and caveats: Fewer deletions and N-nucleotide insertions were reportedly seen in common variable immunodeficiency TCR beta sequences. Compared with controls, CVID subjects had fewer shared TCRbeta clones.

Some clones are missing from TCRdb's copy, which holds only in-frame ones; the method was immunoSEQ multiplex PCR. This sample carries 25,000 to 30,000 clones and no singletons, and roughly 3% goes to the top ten. Diagnosis required reduced IgG, IgA and/or IgM with specific antibody deficiency. Patients and controls were mostly of Caucasian heritage. CVID subjects were neither ill nor on immunomodulatory or immunosuppressive medication at sampling. Trimming cost V 3 bases and J 2 bases; bases outside gene matches: 7. CDR3 length: 16 residues. Germline assignment: CDR1 SGHVS and CDR2 FQNEAQ. This clone was seen only a few times. The antigen is undetermined. The DNA ends 3 residues before the CDR3 does, and the rest of the CDR3 is filled in from the germline J gene.

This chain links TRBV7-8 with TRBJ2-3; 8 nucleotides line up with TRBD2. This TCR was recovered from a human donor with common variable immunodeficiency. Sequenced input: peripheral blood mononuclear cells. This CDR3 is CASSFGKRGPTDTQYF. Incomplete CDR3 DNA: TGTGCCAGCAGCTTCGGAAAGCGGGGGCCCACAGATACG.